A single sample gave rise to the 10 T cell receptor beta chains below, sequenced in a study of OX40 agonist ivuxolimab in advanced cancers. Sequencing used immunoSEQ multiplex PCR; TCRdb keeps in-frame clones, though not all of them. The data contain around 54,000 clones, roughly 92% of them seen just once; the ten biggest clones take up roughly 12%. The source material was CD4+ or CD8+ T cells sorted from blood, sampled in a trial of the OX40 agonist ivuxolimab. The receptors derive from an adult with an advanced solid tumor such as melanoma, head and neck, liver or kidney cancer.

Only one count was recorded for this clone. CDR3 sequence (DNA): TGCGCCTGGGGGGACAACTCGAACACCGGGGAGCTGTTTTTT. Encoded protein: CAWGDNSNTGELFF. This chain uses TRBV5-1 with TRBJ2-2; the D call may be TRBD1 or TRBD2 (6 bases each). The CDR3 extends over 14 amino acids. The ends were cut back, 10 bases at V and 0 bases at J, with 13 bases in the middle. Germline V lookup: CDR1 SGHRS, CDR2 YFSETQ.

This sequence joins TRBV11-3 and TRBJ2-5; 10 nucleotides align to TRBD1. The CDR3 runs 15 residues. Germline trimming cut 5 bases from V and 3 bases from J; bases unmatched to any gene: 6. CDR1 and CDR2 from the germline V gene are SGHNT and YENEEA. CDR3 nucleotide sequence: TGTGCCAGCAGCAAAAGGACAGGGGGAGAAGAGACCCAGTACTTC. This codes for CASSKRTGGEETQYF.

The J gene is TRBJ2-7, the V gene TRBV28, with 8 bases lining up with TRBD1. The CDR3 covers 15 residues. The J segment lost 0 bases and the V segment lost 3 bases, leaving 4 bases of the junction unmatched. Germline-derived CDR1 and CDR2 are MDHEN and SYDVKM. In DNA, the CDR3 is TGTGCCAGCAGTTTGACAGGGGAAAGCTCCTACGAGCAGTACTTC. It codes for CASSLTGESSYEQYF.

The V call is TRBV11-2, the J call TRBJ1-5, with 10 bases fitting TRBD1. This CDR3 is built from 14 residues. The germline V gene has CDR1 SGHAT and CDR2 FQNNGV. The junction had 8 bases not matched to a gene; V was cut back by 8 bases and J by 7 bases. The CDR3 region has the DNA TGTGCCAGCTCCCGGGACAGGGGTTTCCAGCCCCAGCATTTT. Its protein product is CASSRDRGFQPQHF. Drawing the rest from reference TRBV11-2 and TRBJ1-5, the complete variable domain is EAGVAQSPRYKIIEKRQSVAFWCNPISGHATLYWYQQILGQGPKLLIQFQNNGVVDDSQLPKDRFSAERLKGVDSTLKIQPAKLEDSAVYLCASSRDRGFQPQHFGDGTRLSIL.

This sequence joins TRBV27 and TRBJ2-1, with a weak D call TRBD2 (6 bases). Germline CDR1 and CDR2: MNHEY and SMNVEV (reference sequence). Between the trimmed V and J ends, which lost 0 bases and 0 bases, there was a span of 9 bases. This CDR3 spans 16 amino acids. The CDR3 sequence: CASSLSAGSSYNEQFF. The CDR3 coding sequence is TGTGCCAGCAGTTTATCGGCGGGAAGCTCCTACAATGAGCAGTTCTTC.

The DNA of the CDR3 is TGTGCCAGCAGCTGGCTAGCGGCAAGCTCCTACGAGCAGTACTTC. Translated: CASSWLAASSYEQYF. This chain joins TRBV5-6 and TRBJ2-7; TRBD2 aligns across 7 bases. Germline V gene sequence: CDR1 SGHDT, CDR2 YYEEEE. Germline trimming cut 3 bases from V and 0 bases from J; bases unmatched to any gene: 6. The CDR3 runs to 15 residues.

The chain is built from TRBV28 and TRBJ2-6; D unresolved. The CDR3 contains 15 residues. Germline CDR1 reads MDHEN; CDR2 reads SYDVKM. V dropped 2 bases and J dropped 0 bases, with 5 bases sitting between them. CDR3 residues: CASSLDHSGANVLTF. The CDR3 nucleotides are TGTGCCAGCAGTTTAGACCACTCTGGGGCCAACGTCCTGACTTTC.

The CDR3 DNA is TGTGCCAGCAGCTTAGTGTCAGGATCTAACTATGGCTACACCTTC. This sequence encodes CASSLVSGSNYGYTF. This chain links TRBV11-2 with TRBJ1-2; no clear D. Per germline, CDR1 SGHAT and CDR2 FQNNGV. This CDR3 contains 15 residues. Trimming took off 1 base at V and 0 bases at J, with 9 bases between the two ends.

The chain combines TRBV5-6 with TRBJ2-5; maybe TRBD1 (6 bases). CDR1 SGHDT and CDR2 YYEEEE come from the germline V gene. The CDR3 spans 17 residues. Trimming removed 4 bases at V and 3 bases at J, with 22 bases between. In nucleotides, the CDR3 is TGTGCCAGCAGCACGACACAGGGCCGAGGACTCAAAGAGACCCAGTACTTC. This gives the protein CASSTTQGRGLKETQYF.

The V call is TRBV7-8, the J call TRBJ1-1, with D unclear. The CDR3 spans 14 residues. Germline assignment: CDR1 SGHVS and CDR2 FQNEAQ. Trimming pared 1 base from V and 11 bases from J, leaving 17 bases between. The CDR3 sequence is CASSLDPGPRKAFF. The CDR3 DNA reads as TGTGCCAGCAGCTTAGATCCAGGACCCCGAAAGGCTTTCTTT.